The 5 T cell receptor beta chains given below trace back to one sample, sequenced in a study of blood T cell repertoires in COVID-19. Assay used: immunoSEQ multiplex PCR; TCRdb lists only in-frame clones, some missing. Among 250,000 or so clones listed, roughly nine tenths were seen once. Sequenced: PBMCs or T cells enriched from blood (not recorded which). The receptors come from a human donor in a cohort exposed to, infected with or recovered from COVID-19 (not recorded which). The donor label of this sample is uncertain.

V and J are TRBV9 and TRBJ2-3; D is possibly TRBD1 (6 bases). Germline V gives CDR1 SGDLS, CDR2 YYNGEE. This CDR3 comprises 17 residues. Trimming pared 0 bases from V and 1 base from J, leaving 15 bases between. CDR3 sequence (DNA): TGTGCCAGCAGCGTAGAGGAACAGGGTTTAGGCACAGATACGCAGTATTTT. It encodes CASSVEEQGLGTDTQYF.

V is TRBV5-1 and J is TRBJ1-3; tentative D call: TRBD1 (5 bases). V lost 0 bases, J lost 2 bases, and 12 bases lay in between. The CDR3 spans 16 residues. Germline loops: CDR1 SGHRS, CDR2 YFSETQ. The CDR3 loop reads CASSLVGEGTGNTIYF. CDR3 in DNA: TGCGCCAGCAGCTTGGTGGGGGAGGGAACTGGAAACACCATATATTTT.

This sequence joins TRBV2 and TRBJ2-5, with 7 bases aligning to TRBD1. CDR1 is SNHLY, CDR2 FYNNEI, per germline. V dropped 6 bases and J dropped 5; count of bases not matched to a gene: 9. CDR3 size: 14 residues. CDR3 amino acids: CASRDDRDRETQYF. The CDR3 DNA reads as TGTGCCAGCAGGGACGACAGGGACCGTGAGACCCAGTACTTC.

The V call is TRBV30, the J call TRBJ2-7; D call uncertain. Trimming left V 0 bases short and J 5 bases short, with 14 bases between. The CDR3 runs 14 residues. Germline V CDR1 and CDR2: GTSNPN, SVGIG (reference sequence). This chain's CDR3 is CAWSVESRIHEQYF. The CDR3 DNA reads as TGTGCCTGGAGTGTGGAGTCGCGGATCCACGAGCAGTACTTC.

The chain couples TRBV3-1 (or the pseudogene TRBV3-2) to TRBJ1-2; D might be TRBD1 (6 bases). The germline V and J ends were trimmed by 3 bases and 4 bases, with 12 bases remaining between them. This CDR3 has 14 residues. CDR1 is LGHDT and CDR2 is YNNKEL in the germline V gene (reference sequence). The CDR3 DNA sequence: TGTGCCAGCAGCCAGGGGGGGCGGACCTATGGCTACACCTTC. Translating it yields CASSQGGRTYGYTF.